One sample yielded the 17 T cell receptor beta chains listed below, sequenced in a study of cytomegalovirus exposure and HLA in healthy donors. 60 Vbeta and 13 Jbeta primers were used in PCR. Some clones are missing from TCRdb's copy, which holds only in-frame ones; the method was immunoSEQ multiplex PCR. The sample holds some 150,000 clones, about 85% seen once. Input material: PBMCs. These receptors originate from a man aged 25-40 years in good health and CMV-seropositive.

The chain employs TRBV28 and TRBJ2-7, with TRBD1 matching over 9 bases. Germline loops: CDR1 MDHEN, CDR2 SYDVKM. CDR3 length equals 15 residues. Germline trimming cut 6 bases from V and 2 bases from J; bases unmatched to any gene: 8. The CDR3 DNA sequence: TGTGCCAGCAGCCCGGGACAGGGCTATACCTACGAGCAGTACTTC. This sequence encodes CASSPGQGYTYEQYF.

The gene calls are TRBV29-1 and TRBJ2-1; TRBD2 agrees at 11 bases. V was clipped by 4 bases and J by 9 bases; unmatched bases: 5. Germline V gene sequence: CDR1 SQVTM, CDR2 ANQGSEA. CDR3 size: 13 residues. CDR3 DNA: TGCAGCGTTGTAACTAGCGGGGGTGTTGAGCAGTTCTTC. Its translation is CSVVTSGGVEQFF.

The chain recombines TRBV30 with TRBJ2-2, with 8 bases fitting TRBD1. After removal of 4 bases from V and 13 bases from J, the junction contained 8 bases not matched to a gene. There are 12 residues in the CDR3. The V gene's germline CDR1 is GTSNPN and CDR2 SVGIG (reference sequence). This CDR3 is CAWTPRTGSLFF. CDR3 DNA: TGTGCCTGGACTCCCCGGACAGGGTCGCTGTTTTTT.

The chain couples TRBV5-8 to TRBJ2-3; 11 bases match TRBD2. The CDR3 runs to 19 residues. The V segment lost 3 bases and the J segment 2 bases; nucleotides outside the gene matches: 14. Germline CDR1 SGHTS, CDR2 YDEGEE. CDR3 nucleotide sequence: TGTGCCAGCAGCTCAAGCTGGACTAGCGGGCTATCACCCACAGATACGCAGTATTTT. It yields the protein CASSSSWTSGLSPTDTQYF.

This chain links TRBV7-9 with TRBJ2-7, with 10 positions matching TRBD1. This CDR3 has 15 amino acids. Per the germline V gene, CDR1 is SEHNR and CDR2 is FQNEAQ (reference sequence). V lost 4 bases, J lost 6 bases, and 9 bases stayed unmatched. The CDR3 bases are TGTGCCAGCAGCTCCGCCGGGACAGGGGTTTCCGAGCAGTACTTC. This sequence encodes CASSSAGTGVSEQYF.

CDR3 in amino acids: CASSRRRDRETEAFF. CDR3 nucleotide sequence: TGTGCCAGCAGCCGGAGGAGGGACAGGGAAACTGAAGCTTTCTTT. This rearrangement joins TRBV12-1 to TRBJ1-1; the D call of TRBD1 is as the table states it, not checked on the DNA. TRBV12-1 is termed a pseudogene. CDR3 length: 15 amino acids.

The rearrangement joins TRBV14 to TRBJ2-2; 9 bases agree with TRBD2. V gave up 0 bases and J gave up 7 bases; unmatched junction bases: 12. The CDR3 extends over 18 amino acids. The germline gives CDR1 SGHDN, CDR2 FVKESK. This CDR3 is CASSQEGSGSGESGELFF. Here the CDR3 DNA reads TGTGCCAGCAGCCAAGAGGGTAGCGGGAGTGGGGAGAGCGGGGAGCTGTTTTTT.

The CDR3 DNA reads as TGCAGCGTCGCTGAGGGACTAGCGGGGCCCGCAGATACGCAGTATTTT. The encoded protein is CSVAEGLAGPADTQYF. V gene TRBV29-1 combines with J gene TRBJ2-3; 13 nucleotides agree with TRBD2. Per the germline V gene, CDR1 is SQVTM and CDR2 is ANQGSEA. Losses at the gene ends were 6 bases for V and 4 bases for J; bases not matched to a gene: 10. This CDR3 contains 16 residues.

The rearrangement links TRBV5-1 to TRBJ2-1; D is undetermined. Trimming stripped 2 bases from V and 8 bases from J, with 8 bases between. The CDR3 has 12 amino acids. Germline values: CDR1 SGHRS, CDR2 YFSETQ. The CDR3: CASSLSADEQFF. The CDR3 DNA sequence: TGCGCCAGCAGCTTATCCGCGGATGAGCAGTTCTTC.

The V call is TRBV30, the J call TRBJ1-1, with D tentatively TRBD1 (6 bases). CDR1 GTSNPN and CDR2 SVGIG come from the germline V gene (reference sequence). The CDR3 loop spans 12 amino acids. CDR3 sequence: CALDGTPLIAFF. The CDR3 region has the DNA TGTGCTCTAGACGGGACACCGTTAATAGCTTTCTTT.

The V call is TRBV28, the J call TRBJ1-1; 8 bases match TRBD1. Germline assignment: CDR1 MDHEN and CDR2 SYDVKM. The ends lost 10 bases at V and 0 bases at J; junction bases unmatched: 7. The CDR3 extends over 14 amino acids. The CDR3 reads CATYRTGMNTEAFF. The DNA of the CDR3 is TGTGCCACCTACAGGACAGGGATGAACACTGAAGCTTTCTTT.

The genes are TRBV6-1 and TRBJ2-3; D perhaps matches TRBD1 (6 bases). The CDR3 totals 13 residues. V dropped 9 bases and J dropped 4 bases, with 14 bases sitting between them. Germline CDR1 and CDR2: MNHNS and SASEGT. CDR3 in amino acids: CASWGHAADTQYF. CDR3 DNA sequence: TGTGCCAGTTGGGGACACGCTGCAGATACGCAGTATTTT.

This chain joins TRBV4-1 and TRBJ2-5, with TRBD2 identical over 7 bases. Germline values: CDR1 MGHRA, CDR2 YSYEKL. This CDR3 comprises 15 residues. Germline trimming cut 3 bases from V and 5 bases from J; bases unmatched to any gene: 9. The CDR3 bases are TGCGCCAGCAGCCATCCCCTGGGGAGGGGTGAGACCCAGTACTTC. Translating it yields CASSHPLGRGETQYF.

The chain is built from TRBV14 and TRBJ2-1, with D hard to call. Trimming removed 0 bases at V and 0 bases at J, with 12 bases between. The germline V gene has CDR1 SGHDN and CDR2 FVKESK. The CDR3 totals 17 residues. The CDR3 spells CASSQDRYSYSYNEQFF. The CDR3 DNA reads TGTGCCAGCAGCCAAGATCGATATAGCTACTCCTACAATGAGCAGTTCTTC.

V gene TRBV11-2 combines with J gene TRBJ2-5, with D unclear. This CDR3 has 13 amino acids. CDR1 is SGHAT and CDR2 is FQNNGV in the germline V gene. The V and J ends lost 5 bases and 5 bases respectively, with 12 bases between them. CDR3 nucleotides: TGTGCCAGCAGCGGCGAGGTCGGGGAGACCCAGTACTTC. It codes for CASSGEVGETQYF. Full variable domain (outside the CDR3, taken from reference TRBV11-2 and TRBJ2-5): EAGVAQSPRYKIIEKRQSVAFWCNPISGHATLYWYQQILGQGPKLLIQFQNNGVVDDSQLPKDRFSAERLKGVDSTLKIQPAKLEDSAVYLCASSGEVGETQYFGPGTRLLVL.

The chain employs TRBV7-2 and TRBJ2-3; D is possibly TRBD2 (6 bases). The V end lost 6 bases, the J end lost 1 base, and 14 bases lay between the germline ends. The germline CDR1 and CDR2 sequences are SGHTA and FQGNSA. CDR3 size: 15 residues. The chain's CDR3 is CASRPPGLGTDTQYF. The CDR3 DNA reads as TGTGCCAGCAGACCTCCGGGACTTGGCACAGATACGCAGTATTTT.

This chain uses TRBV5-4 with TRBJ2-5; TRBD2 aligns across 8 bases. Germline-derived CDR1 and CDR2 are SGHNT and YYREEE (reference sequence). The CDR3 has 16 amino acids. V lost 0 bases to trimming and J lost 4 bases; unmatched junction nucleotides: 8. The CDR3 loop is CASSLDPAGDGETQYF. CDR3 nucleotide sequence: TGTGCCAGCAGCTTGGATCCAGCGGGAGATGGAGAGACCCAGTACTTC. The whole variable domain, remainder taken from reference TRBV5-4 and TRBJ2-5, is ETGVTQSPTHLIKTRGQQVTLRCSSQSGHNTVSWYQQALGQGPQFIFQYYREEENGRGNFPPRFSGLQFPNYSSELNVNALELDDSALYLCASSLDPAGDGETQYFGPGTRLLVL.